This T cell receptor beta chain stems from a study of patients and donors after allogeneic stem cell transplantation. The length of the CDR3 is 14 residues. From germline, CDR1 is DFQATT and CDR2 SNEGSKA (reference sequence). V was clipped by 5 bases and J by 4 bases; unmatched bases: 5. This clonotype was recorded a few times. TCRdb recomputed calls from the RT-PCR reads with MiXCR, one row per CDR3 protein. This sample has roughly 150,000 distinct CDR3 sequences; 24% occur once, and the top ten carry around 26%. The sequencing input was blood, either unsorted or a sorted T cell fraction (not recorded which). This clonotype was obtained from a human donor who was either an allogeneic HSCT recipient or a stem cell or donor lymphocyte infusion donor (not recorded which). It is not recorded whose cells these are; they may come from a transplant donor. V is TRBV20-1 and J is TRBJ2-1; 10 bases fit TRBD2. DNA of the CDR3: TGCAGTGCTCTAGCGGGAGCGGGTTACAATGAGCAGTTCTTC. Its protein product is CSALAGAGYNEQFF.